This TCR beta chain stems from a study of cytomegalovirus exposure and HLA in healthy donors. Study-wide results and caveats: In a later analysis, parvovirus B19, influenza, CMV and Epstein-Barr virus appeared linked to several top co-occurrence clusters. No immune exposure information besides CMV serostatus was available. The authors later found most CMV-associated TCR beta chains appeared HLA-restricted. Segments of the TCR beta V type were, in most cases, productive about 87% or about 30% of the time in an earlier analysis.

The CDR3 runs to 15 residues. Germline V lookup: CDR1 MNHNY, CDR2 SVGAGI (reference sequence). Trimming removed 6 bases from V and 4 bases from J, with 16 bases in between. Comments on this clone: Its antigen is not identified.

The PCR made use of 60 Vbeta and 13 Jbeta primers. The protocol was immunoSEQ multiplex PCR, while the TCRdb copy is restricted to in-frame clones and leaves out a portion. Here the sample spans about 160,000 clones, 60% to 80% being singletons. The TCR originated in a woman in her 50s in good health and CMV-seropositive. The chain employs TRBV6-6 and TRBJ1-5, with D possibly TRBD1 on 5 matching bases. The sequenced sample consisted of PBMCs. CDR3 loop: CASRAQGNGNQPQHF. Written as DNA, the CDR3 is TGTGCCAGCAGAGCTCAGGGTAATGGTAATCAGCCCCAGCATTTT.